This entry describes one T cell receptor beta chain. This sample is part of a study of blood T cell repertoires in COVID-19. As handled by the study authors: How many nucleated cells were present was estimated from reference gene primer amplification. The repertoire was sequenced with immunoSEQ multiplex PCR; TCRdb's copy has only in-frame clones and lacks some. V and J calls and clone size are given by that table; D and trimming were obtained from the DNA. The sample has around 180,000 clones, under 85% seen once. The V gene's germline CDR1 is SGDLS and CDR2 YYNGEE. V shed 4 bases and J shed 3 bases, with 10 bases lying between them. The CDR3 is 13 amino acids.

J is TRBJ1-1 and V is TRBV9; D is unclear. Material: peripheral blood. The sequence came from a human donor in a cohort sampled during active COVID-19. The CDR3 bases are TGTGCCAGCAGCCCCGGGGATGACACTGAAGCTTTCTTT. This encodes CASSPGDDTEAFF.